This T cell receptor (beta chain) was observed in a study of shared clonotypes between healthy human individuals. General study points: Generation probabilities of non-shared clonotypes were lower (relative to those shared by all four donors).

Repertoires were generated with immunoSEQ multiplex PCR, while TCRdb's copy carries only in-frame clones and drops some. This sample has some 1.4 million clones, with roughly 96% found just once. It was into CD45RA+ naive and CD45RA-negative memory subsets that the CD4+ cells were split. The CDR3 runs 16 residues. The ends lost 1 base at V and 0 bases at J; junction bases unmatched: 4. Per germline, CDR1 LNHDA and CDR2 SQIVND (reference sequence). To note about this clone: The antigen is undetermined.

The sequencing input was naive CD4+ T cells sorted from blood. The subset denotes: CD45RA+ positively selected. The V and J genes are TRBV19 and TRBJ2-7, with 9 bases lining up with TRBD2. This clonotype was obtained from a man aged 25-45 years in good health. The CDR3 DNA reads as TGTGCCAGTAGTATAGGCGCTAGCGGGGACTCCTACGAGCAGTACTTC. As protein: CASSIGASGDSYEQYF.